Below are 14 T cell receptor beta chains sequenced from a single sample in a study of T cells after yellow fever vaccination. Each CDR3 protein gets one entry after TCRdb re-called the 5' RACE reads with MiXCR. The table includes over 150,000 distinct CDR3 sequences, about 7% detected once. Sequences were derived from CD4+ T cells sorted from PBMCs, sampled 5 to 6 days after the first yellow fever vaccination. The receptors stem from a man between 18 and 29 years old who received the YFV17D yellow fever vaccine.

The V and J genes are TRBV6-5 and TRBJ1-6, with a weak D call TRBD1 (5 bases). V dropped 0 bases and J dropped 5 bases, with 8 bases sitting between them. The CDR3 extends over 15 amino acids. Germline CDR1 MNHEY, CDR2 SVGAGI. CDR3 residues: CASSYSGRDNSPLHF. In DNA, the CDR3 is TGTGCCAGCAGTTACTCGGGGCGAGATAATTCACCCCTCCACTTT.

This clonotype was seen at least ten times. This chain links TRBV19 with TRBJ2-3; no reliable D call. Trimming stripped 3 bases from V and 6 bases from J, with 13 bases between. Per the germline V gene, CDR1 is LNHDA and CDR2 is SQIVND (reference sequence). The CDR3 is 14 residues long. Here the CDR3 reads CASSIRTPVDTQYF. CDR3 DNA sequence: TGTGCCAGTAGTATCCGGACCCCGGTGGATACGCAGTATTTT.

This clonotype was seen at least ten times. The rearrangement joins TRBV15 to TRBJ2-4; D may match TRBD1 or TRBD2 (6 bases each). Germline V gene lookup returns CDR1 LNHNV and CDR2 YYDKDF (reference sequence). V lost 0 bases to trimming and J lost 8 bases, with 20 bases between them. This CDR3 contains 17 residues. CDR3 DNA sequence: TGTGCCACCAGCAGAGATAAGTTGGGACACCCGGGGGACATTCAGTACTTC. As protein: CATSRDKLGHPGDIQYF.

This clonotype was seen a few times. V usage is TRBV7-2 and J usage is TRBJ1-4; perhaps TRBD1 as D (6 bases). Germline V CDR1 and CDR2: SGHTA, FQGNSA. The CDR3 spans 13 residues. Deletions cut 6 bases from V and 7 bases from J, with 12 bases between. CDR3 in amino acids: CASRQGGSEKLFF. The CDR3 DNA is TGTGCCAGCAGACAGGGTGGAAGTGAAAAACTGTTTTTT.

This clonotype appeared many times. This rearrangement joins TRBV7-2 to TRBJ2-5, with D possibly TRBD1 on 6 matching bases. Per germline, CDR1 SGHTA and CDR2 FQGNSA. Trimming took off 5 bases at V and 1 base at J, with 11 bases between the two ends. There are 14 residues in the CDR3. The CDR3 is CASSRTGTQETQYF. The DNA for the CDR3 is TGTGCCAGCAGCCGAACAGGGACCCAAGAGACCCAGTACTTC.

The rearrangement uses TRBV23-1 and TRBJ2-7; 8 bases agree with TRBD1. TRBV23-1 is an ORF, and what it does is uncertain. The CDR3 length is 21 residues. J lost 1 base, V lost 8 bases, and 28 bases had no gene match. CDR3 protein: CASGRHRREDRVGVWSYEQYF. The CDR3 nucleotides are TGCGCCAGCGGGAGGCACCGCAGAGAGGACAGGGTTGGGGTTTGGTCCTACGAGCAGTACTTC.

The rearrangement links TRBV6-5 to TRBJ2-1, with 9 bases lining up with TRBD1. CDR1 is MNHEY and CDR2 is SVGAGI in the germline V gene. This CDR3 contains 16 residues. Unmatched junction bases numbered 6, after V lost 3 bases and J lost 3 bases. The CDR3 DNA sequence: TGTGCCAGCAGTTATCGACAGGGGGGACTCTACAATGAGCAGTTCTTC. It codes for CASSYRQGGLYNEQFF.

This clonotype was recorded many times. The chain couples TRBV5-1 to TRBJ1-3; D is uncertain. V was cut by 0 bases and J by 4 bases, with 11 bases left in between. Germline CDR1 SGHRS, CDR2 YFSETQ. CDR3 length: 15 residues. The CDR3 DNA follows: TGCGCCAGCAGCTTGGACGGGAGCCGAGGAAACACCATATATTTT. As protein: CASSLDGSRGNTIYF.

This clonotype occurred a few times. The J gene is TRBJ2-1, the V gene TRBV20-1, with TRBD2 matching 12 bases. Germline CDR1 and CDR2: DFQATT and SNEGSKA (reference sequence). V dropped 3 bases and J dropped 7; count of bases not matched to a gene: 4. CDR3 size: 14 residues. The CDR3 reads CSASLAGGENEQFF. In DNA, the CDR3 is TGCAGTGCTAGTCTAGCGGGAGGGGAGAATGAGCAGTTCTTC.

This clonotype was counted many times. This chain links TRBV7-2 with TRBJ2-5; TRBD2 aligns across 8 bases. J was trimmed by 1 base and V by 7 bases; bases with no gene match: 5. The CDR3 contains 14 residues. From germline, CDR1 is SGHTA and CDR2 FQGNSA. CDR3 bases: TGTGCCAGCACCCGGGGGGGCCTCCAAGAGACCCAGTACTTC. It translates to CASTRGGLQETQYF.

The chain recombines TRBV29-1 with TRBJ2-3; 8 bases align to TRBD2. The CDR3 consists of 12 residues. CDR1 is SQVTM, CDR2 ANQGSEA, per germline. Trimming at V came to 8 bases and at J to 5 bases, leaving 6 bases not matched to a gene. The CDR3: CSSGRAIDTQYF. As DNA, the CDR3 is TGCAGCTCCGGGAGGGCGATAGATACGCAGTATTTT.

This clonotype was counted many times. This chain connects TRBV10-3 to TRBJ1-3; D is ambiguous. Germline CDR1 ENHRY, CDR2 SYGVKD. CDR3 length: 15 amino acids. Trimming took 4 bases from V and 3 from J, leaving 13 bases between them. CDR3 in amino acids: CAISAVTRHGNTIYF. The CDR3, as DNA: TGTGCCATCAGTGCGGTCACCCGCCATGGAAACACCATATATTTT.

This clonotype showed up many times. The J gene is TRBJ2-7, the V gene TRBV9; perhaps TRBD2 as D (6 bases). CDR1 and CDR2 from the germline V gene are SGDLS and YYNGEE. This CDR3 is 13 amino acids long. V gave up 5 bases and J gave up 3 bases, with 12 bases separating them. The CDR3: CASRRDGSYEQYF. The CDR3 DNA reads TGTGCCAGCAGGCGGGACGGGAGCTACGAGCAGTACTTC.

The chain recombines TRBV4-2 with TRBJ2-2; no reliable D call. Germline lookup yields CDR1 LGHNA and CDR2 YNFKEQ. This CDR3 has 15 residues. The V gene lost 0 bases and the J gene lost 5 bases, with 10 bases spanning the gap. CDR3 in amino acids: CASSQDWWGTGELFF. The CDR3 bases are TGTGCCAGCAGCCAAGATTGGTGGGGTACCGGGGAGCTGTTTTTT.